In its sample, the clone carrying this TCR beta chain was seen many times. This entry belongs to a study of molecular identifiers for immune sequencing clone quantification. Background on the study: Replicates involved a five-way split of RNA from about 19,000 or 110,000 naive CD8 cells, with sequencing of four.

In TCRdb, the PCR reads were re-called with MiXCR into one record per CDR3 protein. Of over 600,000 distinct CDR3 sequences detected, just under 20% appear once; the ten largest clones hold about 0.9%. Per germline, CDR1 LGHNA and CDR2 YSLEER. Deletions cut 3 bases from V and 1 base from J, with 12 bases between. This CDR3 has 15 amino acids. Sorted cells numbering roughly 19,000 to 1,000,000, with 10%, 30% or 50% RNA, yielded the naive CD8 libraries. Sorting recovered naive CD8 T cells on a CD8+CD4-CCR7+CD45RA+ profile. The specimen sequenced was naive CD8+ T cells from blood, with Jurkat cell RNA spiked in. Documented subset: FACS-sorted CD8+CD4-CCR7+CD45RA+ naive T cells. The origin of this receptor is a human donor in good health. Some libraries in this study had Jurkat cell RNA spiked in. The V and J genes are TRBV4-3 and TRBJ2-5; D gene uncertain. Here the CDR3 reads CASSHTTETQETQYF. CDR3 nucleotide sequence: TGCGCCAGCAGCCACACAACAGAGACCCAAGAGACCCAGTACTTC.